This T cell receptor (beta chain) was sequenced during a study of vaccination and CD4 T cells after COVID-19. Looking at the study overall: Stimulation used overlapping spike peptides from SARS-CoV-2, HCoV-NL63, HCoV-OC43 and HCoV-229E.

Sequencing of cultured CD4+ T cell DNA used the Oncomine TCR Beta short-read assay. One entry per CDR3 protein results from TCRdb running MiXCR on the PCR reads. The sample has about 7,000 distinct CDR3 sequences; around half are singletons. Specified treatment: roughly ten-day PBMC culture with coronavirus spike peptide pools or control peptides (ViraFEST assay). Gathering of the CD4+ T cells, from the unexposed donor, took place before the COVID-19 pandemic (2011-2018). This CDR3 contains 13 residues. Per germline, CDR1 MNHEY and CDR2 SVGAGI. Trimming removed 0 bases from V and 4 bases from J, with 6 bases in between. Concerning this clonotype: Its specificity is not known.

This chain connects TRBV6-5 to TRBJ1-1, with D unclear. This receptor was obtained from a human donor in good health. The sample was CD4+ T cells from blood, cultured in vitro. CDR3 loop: CASSYSASTEAFF. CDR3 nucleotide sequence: TGTGCCAGCAGTTACTCAGCAAGCACTGAAGCTTTCTTT.